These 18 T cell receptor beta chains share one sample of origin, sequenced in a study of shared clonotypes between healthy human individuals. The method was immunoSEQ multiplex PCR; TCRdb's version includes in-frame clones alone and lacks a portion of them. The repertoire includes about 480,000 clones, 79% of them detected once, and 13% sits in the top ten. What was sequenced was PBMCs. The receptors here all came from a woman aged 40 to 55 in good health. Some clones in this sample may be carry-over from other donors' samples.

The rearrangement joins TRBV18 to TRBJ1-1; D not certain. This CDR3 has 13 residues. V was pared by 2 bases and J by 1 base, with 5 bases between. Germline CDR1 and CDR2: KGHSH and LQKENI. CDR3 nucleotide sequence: TGTGCCAGCTCACCATGGACGAACACTGAAGCTTTCTTT. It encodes CASSPWTNTEAFF. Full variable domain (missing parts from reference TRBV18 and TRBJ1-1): NAGVMQNPRHLVRRRGQEARLRCSPMKGHSHVYWYRQLPEEGLKFMVYLQKENIIDESGMPKERFSAEFPKEGPSILRIQQVVRGDSAAYFCASSPWTNTEAFFGQGTRLTVV.

The CDR3 sequence is CASNASGGLDEQFF. The CDR3 bases are TGTGCCAGCAATGCCTCTGGGGGCCTGGATGAGCAGTTCTTC. The chain links TRBV7-6 to TRBJ2-1, with TRBD1 as a possible D gene (6 bases). CDR1 and CDR2 (germline): SGHVS, FNYEAQ. This CDR3 region has 14 residues. Trimming took off 7 bases at V and 8 bases at J, with 18 bases between the two ends.

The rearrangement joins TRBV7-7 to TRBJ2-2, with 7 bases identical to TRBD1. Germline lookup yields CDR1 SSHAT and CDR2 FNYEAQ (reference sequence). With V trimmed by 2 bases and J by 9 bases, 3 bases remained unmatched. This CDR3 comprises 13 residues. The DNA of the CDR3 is TGTGCCAGCAGCTTAAACAGGGGAAGGGAGCTGTTTTTT. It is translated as CASSLNRGRELFF.

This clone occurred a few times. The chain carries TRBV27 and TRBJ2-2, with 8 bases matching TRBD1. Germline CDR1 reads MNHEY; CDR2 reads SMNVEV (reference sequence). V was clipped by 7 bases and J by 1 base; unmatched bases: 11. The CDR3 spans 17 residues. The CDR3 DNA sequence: TGTGCCAGCAATCCCTCCAGGGACAGGCTGAACACCGGGGAGCTGTTTTTT. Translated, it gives CASNPSRDRLNTGELFF.

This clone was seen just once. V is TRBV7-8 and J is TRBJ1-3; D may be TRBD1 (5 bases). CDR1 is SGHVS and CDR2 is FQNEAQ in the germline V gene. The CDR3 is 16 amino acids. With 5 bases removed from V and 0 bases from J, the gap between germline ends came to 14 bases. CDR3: CASSPTGRSSGNTIYF. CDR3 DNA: TGTGCCAGCAGCCCTACGGGACGGTCCTCTGGAAACACCATATATTTT.

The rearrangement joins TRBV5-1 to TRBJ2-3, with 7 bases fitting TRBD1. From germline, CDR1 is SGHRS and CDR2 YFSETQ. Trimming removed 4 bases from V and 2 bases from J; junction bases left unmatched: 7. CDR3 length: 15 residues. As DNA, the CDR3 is TGCGCCAGCAGCCCCGGGACAGAGACCACAGATACGCAGTATTTT. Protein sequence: CASSPGTETTDTQYF. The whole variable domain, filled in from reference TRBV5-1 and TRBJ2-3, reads KAGVTQTPRYLIKTRGQQVTLSCSPISGHRSVSWYQQTPGQGLQFLFEYFSETQRNKGNFPGRFSGRQFSNSRSEMNVSTLELGDSALYLCASSPGTETTDTQYFGPGTRLTVL.

CDR3: CASSAQTGTGLNQPQHF. For the CDR3, the DNA is TGTGCCAGCAGTGCCCAGACAGGGACTGGACTCAATCAGCCCCAGCATTTT. The chain is built from TRBV6-1 and TRBJ1-5; 7 bases are a match to TRBD1. V lost 4 bases to trimming and J lost 3 bases; unmatched junction nucleotides: 12. The CDR3 runs 17 residues. Per germline, CDR1 MNHNS and CDR2 SASEGT.

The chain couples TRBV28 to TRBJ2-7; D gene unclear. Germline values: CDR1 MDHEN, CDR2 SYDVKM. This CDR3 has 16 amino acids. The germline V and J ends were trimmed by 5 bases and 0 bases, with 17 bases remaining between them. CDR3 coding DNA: TGTGCCAGCAGTATTGCGATTGCGGCTTTCTCCTACGAGCAGTACTTC. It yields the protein CASSIAIAAFSYEQYF.

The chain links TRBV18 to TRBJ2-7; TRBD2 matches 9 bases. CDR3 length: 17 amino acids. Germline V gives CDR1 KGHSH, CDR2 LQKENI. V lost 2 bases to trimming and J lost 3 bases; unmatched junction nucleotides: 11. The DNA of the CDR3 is TGTGCCAGCTCACCATTCATCCCGCTAGCGGGATACTACGAGCAGTACTTC. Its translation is CASSPFIPLAGYYEQYF.

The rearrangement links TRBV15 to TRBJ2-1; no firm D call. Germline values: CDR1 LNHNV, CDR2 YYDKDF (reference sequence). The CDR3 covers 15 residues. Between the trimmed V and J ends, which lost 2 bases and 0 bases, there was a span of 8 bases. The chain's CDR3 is CATSRLQRSYNEQFF. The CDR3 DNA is TGTGCCACCAGCAGATTACAACGCTCCTACAATGAGCAGTTCTTC.

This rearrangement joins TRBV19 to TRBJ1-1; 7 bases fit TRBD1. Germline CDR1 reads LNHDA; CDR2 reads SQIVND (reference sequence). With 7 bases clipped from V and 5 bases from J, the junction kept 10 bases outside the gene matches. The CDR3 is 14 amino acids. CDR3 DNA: TGTGCCAGTACTGCGACAGGGCCCCATACTGAAGCTTTCTTT. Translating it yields CASTATGPHTEAFF.

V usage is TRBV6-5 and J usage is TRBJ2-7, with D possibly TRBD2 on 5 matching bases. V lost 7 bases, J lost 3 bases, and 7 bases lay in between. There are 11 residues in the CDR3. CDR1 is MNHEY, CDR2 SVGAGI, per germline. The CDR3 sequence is CASISGYEQYF. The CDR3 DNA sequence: TGTGCCAGCATCAGCGGCTACGAGCAGTACTTC.

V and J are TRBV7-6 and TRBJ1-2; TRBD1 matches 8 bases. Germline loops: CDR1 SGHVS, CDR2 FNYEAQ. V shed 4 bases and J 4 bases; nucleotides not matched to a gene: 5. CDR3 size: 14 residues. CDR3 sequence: CASSSDDRGYGYTF. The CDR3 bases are TGTGCCAGCAGCTCCGACGACAGGGGCTATGGCTACACCTTC.

The CDR3 here is CAWSVSRETQYF. Here the CDR3 DNA reads TGTGCCTGGAGTGTATCACGGGAGACCCAGTACTTC. The V call is TRBV30, the J call TRBJ2-5; D gene unclear. The ends were cut back, 0 bases at V and 5 bases at J, with 7 bases in the middle. The CDR3 consists of 12 residues. Germline V gene data show CDR1 as GTSNPN and CDR2 as SVGIG (reference sequence).

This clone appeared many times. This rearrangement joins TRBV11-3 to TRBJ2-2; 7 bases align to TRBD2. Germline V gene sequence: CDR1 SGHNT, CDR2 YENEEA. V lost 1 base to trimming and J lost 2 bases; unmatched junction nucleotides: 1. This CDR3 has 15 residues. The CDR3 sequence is CASSLGGSNTGELFF. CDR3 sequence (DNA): TGTGCCAGCAGCTTAGGCGGGAGTAACACCGGGGAGCTGTTTTTT.

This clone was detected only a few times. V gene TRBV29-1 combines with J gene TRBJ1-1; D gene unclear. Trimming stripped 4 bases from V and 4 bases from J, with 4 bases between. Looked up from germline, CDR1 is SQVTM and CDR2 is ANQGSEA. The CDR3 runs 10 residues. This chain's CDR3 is CSVAGTEAFF. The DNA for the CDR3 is TGCAGCGTTGCTGGCACTGAAGCTTTCTTT.

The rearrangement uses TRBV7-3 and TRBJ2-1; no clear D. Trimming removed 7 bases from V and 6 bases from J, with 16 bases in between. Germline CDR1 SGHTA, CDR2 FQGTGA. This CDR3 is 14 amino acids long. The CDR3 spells CASTHYRIINEQFF. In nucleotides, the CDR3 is TGTGCCAGCACTCACTACCGAATAATCAATGAGCAGTTCTTC.

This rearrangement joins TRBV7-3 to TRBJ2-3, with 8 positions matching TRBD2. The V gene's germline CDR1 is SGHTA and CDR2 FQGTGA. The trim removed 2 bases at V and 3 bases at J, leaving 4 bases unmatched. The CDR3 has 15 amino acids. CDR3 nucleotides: TGTGCCAGCAGCTTAGGCGGGGGGCGTACAGATACGCAGTATTTT. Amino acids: CASSLGGGRTDTQYF. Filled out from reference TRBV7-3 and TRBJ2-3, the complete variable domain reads GAGVSQTPSNKVTEKGKYVELRCDPISGHTALYWYRQSLGQGPEFLIYFQGTGAADDSGLPNDRFFAVRPEGSVSTLKIQRTERGDSAVYLCASSLGGGRTDTQYFGPGTRLTVL.